This T cell receptor (beta chain) was identified during a study of neoadjuvant anti-PD-1 for oral cavity cancer. Background on the study: Around day 43, patients without progression received a fourth nivolumab dose before surgery.

The table came from immunoSEQ multiplex PCR; TCRdb's copy has only in-frame clones and leaves some out. The sample comprises approximately 15,000 clones, less than 75% of which are singletons, and roughly 2.3% rests with the top ten. The V gene end was trimmed by 0 bases and the J gene end by 8 bases; junction bases not matched to a gene: 7. The CDR3 is 16 amino acids. Germline assignment: CDR1 SGHRS and CDR2 YFSETQ. This clone was counted between two and nine times. The sample here was PBMCs, taken before nivolumab (anti-PD-1) treatment. This TCR came from a person aged 40 to 85 with oral cavity squamous cell carcinoma. The chain carries TRBV5-1 and TRBJ1-6, with TRBD1 matching over 8 bases. The CDR3 sequence is CASSLGTGSGDSPLHF. CDR3 coding DNA: TGCGCCAGCAGCTTGGGGACAGGGAGCGGAGATTCACCCCTCCACTTT. The variable domain in full, with the rest retrieved from reference TRBV5-1 and TRBJ1-6, is KAGVTQTPRYLIKTRGQQVTLSCSPISGHRSVSWYQQTPGQGLQFLFEYFSETQRNKGNFPGRFSGRQFSNSRSEMNVSTLELGDSALYLCASSLGTGSGDSPLHFGNGTRLTVT.